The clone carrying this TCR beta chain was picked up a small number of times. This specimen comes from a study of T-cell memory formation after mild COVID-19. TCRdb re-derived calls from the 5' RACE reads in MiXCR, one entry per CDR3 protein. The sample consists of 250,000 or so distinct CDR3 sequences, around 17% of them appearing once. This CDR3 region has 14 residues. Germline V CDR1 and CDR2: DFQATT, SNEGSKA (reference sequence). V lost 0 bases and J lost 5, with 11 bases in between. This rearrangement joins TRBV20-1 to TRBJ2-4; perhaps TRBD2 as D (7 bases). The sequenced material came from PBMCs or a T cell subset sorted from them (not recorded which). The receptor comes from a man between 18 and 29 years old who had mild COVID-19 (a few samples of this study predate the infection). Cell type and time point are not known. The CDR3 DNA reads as TGCAGTGCTAGAGACACGGGGGGCGAAAACATTCAGTACTTC. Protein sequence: CSARDTGGENIQYF.